This T cell receptor beta chain was sequenced during a study of blood T cell repertoires in COVID-19. Germline V gene sequence: CDR1 SEHNR, CDR2 FQNEAQ (reference sequence). The CDR3 length is 15 residues. V lost 4 bases, J lost 8 bases, and 17 bases lay in between. Profiling relied on immunoSEQ multiplex PCR, and the TCRdb table lists in-frame clones only, not all of them. Of around 140,000 clones in the sample, 70% to 90% were seen once. Sequencing input: peripheral blood. The gene calls are TRBV7-9 and TRBJ1-4, with no clear D. The TCR comes from a human donor with acute or convalescent COVID-19. The donor label of this sample is uncertain. The CDR3 bases are TGTGCCAGCAGCTCCGACGGGTTAAAGATGGAAAAACTGTTTTTT. Residues: CASSSDGLKMEKLFF.